Below are 10 T cell receptor beta chains sequenced from a single sample in a study of blood T cell repertoires in COVID-19. Assay: immunoSEQ multiplex PCR; the TCRdb copy retains only in-frame clones and omits some. The table has fewer than 90,000 clones, roughly 71% seen once. Specimen: peripheral blood. All receptors derive from a man aged 60 to 69 with COVID-19, enrolled during active disease.

This chain connects TRBV9 to TRBJ2-3, with D unclear. Looked up from germline, CDR1 is SGDLS and CDR2 is YYNGEE. CDR3 size: 13 residues. V shed 3 bases and J shed 4 bases, with 9 bases lying between them. The CDR3 region is CASSARGPDTQYF. The CDR3 region has the DNA TGTGCCAGCAGCGCTAGAGGTCCAGATACGCAGTATTTT.

The V gene is TRBV19, the J gene TRBJ1-5, with D possibly TRBD1 on 6 matching bases. CDR1 is LNHDA and CDR2 is SQIVND in the germline V gene (reference sequence). The CDR3 spans 14 residues. The V end lost 6 bases, the J end lost 1 base, and 10 bases lay between the germline ends. The CDR3 nucleotides are TGTGCCAGTAGAAATAGGGGGAGCAATCAGCCCCAGCATTTT. Translated, it gives CASRNRGSNQPQHF. The variable domain in full, with the rest retrieved from reference TRBV19 and TRBJ1-5, is DGGITQSPKYLFRKEGQNVTLSCEQNLNHDAMYWYRQDPGQGLRLIYYSQIVNDFQKGDIAEGYSVSREKKESFPLTVTSAQKNPTAFYLCASRNRGSNQPQHFGDGTRLSIL.

CDR3 bases: TGTGCCAGCAGCCGCGGAAGGACAGGGGGGGAAGAGACCCAGTACTTC. Translated, it gives CASSRGRTGGEETQYF. The chain links TRBV7-9 to TRBJ2-5; 10 nucleotides agree with TRBD1. Losses at the gene ends were 5 bases for V and 3 bases for J; bases not matched to a gene: 9. This CDR3 spans 16 amino acids. Germline lookup yields CDR1 SEHNR and CDR2 FQNEAQ (reference sequence).

CDR3 amino acids: CAWDDRDEQFF. In DNA, the CDR3 is TGTGCCTGGGACGACCGGGATGAGCAGTTCTTC. The V gene is TRBV30, the J gene TRBJ2-1; D is unresolved. V dropped 5 bases and J dropped 8 bases, with 10 bases sitting between them. CDR1 GTSNPN and CDR2 SVGIG come from the germline V gene (reference sequence). The CDR3 is made up of 11 amino acids. The variable domain in full, with the rest retrieved from reference TRBV30 and TRBJ2-1, is SQTIHQWPATLVQPVGSPLSLECTVEGTSNPNLYWYRQAAGRGLQLLFYSVGIGQISSEVPQNLSASRPQDRQFILSSKKLLLSDSGFYLCAWDDRDEQFFGPGTRLTVL.

The V call is TRBV5-4, the J call TRBJ2-5, with 8 bases aligning to TRBD2. There are 15 residues in the CDR3. Per germline, CDR1 SGHNT and CDR2 YYREEE (reference sequence). The trim removed 1 base at V and 4 bases at J, leaving 6 bases unmatched. The CDR3: CASSLRRGEGETQYF. CDR3 bases: TGTGCCAGCAGCTTGCGGCGGGGGGAGGGAGAGACCCAGTACTTC.

The V gene is TRBV9, the J gene TRBJ2-2; 7 nucleotides match TRBD1. Trimming cost V 3 bases and J 5 bases; bases outside gene matches: 7. The CDR3 loop spans 15 amino acids. Germline CDR1 and CDR2: SGDLS and YYNGEE. The CDR3 sequence is CASSADRDPTGELFF. CDR3 DNA sequence: TGTGCCAGCAGCGCAGACAGGGATCCGACCGGGGAGCTGTTTTTT. The full variable domain, with the rest looked up from reference TRBV9 and TRBJ2-2, is DSGVTQTPKHLITATGQRVTLRCSPRSGDLSVYWYQQSLDQGLQFLIQYYNGEERAKGNILERFSAQQFPDLHSELNLSSLELGDSALYFCASSADRDPTGELFFGEGSRLTVL.

The chain combines TRBV28 with TRBJ2-1, with 8 positions matching TRBD2. J lost 4 bases, V lost 7 bases, and 9 bases had no gene match. The CDR3 is made up of 15 amino acids. Germline CDR1 and CDR2: MDHEN and SYDVKM. The CDR3 is CASTPAGALYNEQFF. The DNA of the CDR3 is TGTGCCAGCACCCCAGCGGGAGCTTTGTACAATGAGCAGTTCTTC.

The chain links TRBV6-6 to TRBJ2-1; TRBD1 might be the D (5 bases). Per germline, CDR1 MNHNY and CDR2 SVGAGI (reference sequence). Between the trimmed V and J ends, which lost 4 bases and 0 bases, there was a span of 13 bases. This CDR3 has 16 residues. The CDR3 here is CASSFPGQRSYNEQFF. The DNA for the CDR3 is TGTGCCAGCAGTTTCCCCGGACAACGCTCCTACAATGAGCAGTTCTTC.

V and J are TRBV24-1 and TRBJ2-1; D is unclear. V shed 4 bases and J shed 8 bases, with 8 bases lying between them. This CDR3 contains 12 residues. Germline loops: CDR1 KGHDR, CDR2 SFDVKD. This chain's CDR3 is CATSDRGDEQFF. DNA of the CDR3: TGTGCCACCAGTGACCGAGGCGATGAGCAGTTCTTC.

The rearrangement links TRBV6-1 to TRBJ1-2; perhaps TRBD1 as D (5 bases). This CDR3 is built from 15 residues. The germline V and J ends were trimmed by 3 bases and 8 bases, with 19 bases remaining between them. Germline V gene sequence: CDR1 MNHNS, CDR2 SASEGT. CDR3 amino acids: CASSESLGGTWGYTF. As DNA, the CDR3 is TGTGCCAGCAGTGAGTCCTTGGGGGGGACTTGGGGCTACACCTTC.